This T cell receptor beta chain was sequenced during a study of blood T cell repertoires in COVID-19. As for the study in general: The United States, Italy and Spain were the sources of the acute and convalescent COVID-19 samples.

To note about this clone: Other DNA sequences in this sample translate to the same CDR3.

Trimming removed 3 bases from V and 3 bases from J, with 6 bases in between. The CDR3 consists of 12 residues. From germline, CDR1 is KGHSH and CDR2 LQKENI. Authors' data handling: Amplification of reference gene primers provided the estimated nucleated cell counts. Using immunoSEQ multiplex PCR, the repertoire was profiled, and TCRdb retains in-frame clones only, with some absent. V and J calls and clone size are those listed in that table; D and trimming were worked out from the DNA. The repertoire has approximately 92,000 clones, 84% of them found once; the top ten carry roughly 2.1%. The chain links TRBV18 to TRBJ2-7; D ambiguous. The sequenced material came from peripheral blood. The origin of this receptor is a man in his 70s with active or convalescent COVID-19. The CDR3 DNA reads TGTGCCAGCTCACCTAGCAGCTACGAGCAGTACTTC. Amino acid sequence: CASSPSSYEQYF. The full variable domain, completed using reference TRBV18 and TRBJ2-7, is NAGVMQNPRHLVRRRGQEARLRCSPMKGHSHVYWYRQLPEEGLKFMVYLQKENIIDESGMPKERFSAEFPKEGPSILRIQQVVRGDSAAYFCASSPSSYEQYFGPGTRLTVT.